The entry below gives a single T cell receptor beta chain sequence along with its context. This clone was counted only a few times. Its antigen is unknown. No base-level quality is on record; no much larger clone is a single base apart. From cysteine to phenylalanine, the CDR3 is 14 amino acids long. The read is trimmed to its CDR3 DNA, 42 bases read in frame from base 1. CDR1 and CDR2 are drawn from the germline V gene (reference sequence): LNHDA, SQIVND. V is trimmed back by 6 bases and J by 9 bases, and the junction contains 4 bases that no gene match accounts for. This entry is derived from a study of beta chain features in type 1 diabetes (dated by TCRdb to the late 2010s). For the wider study: No differences in mean age, gender distribution, total cell number or subset yield were found between patients and healthy donors. A total of roughly 100 million sorted cells were examined across all samples, and the number of cells per subset was strongly correlated with RNA yield. The study compared TCRB repertoires of sorted circulating CD4+ T cell subsets between recently diagnosed type 1 diabetes patients and matched healthy donors. Regulatory and stem cell-like memory subsets were isolated from only 8 patients and roughly eight healthy donors, whereas naive and central memory subsets came from all 30 or so donors.

Each donor gave one peripheral blood draw, averaging roughly 120 mL, which was collected into heparinised tubes. A BD FACSAria II and a panel including CD45RO, CCR7, CD25, CD127, CD95 and CD27 were used to sort naive, central memory, regulatory and stem cell-like memory CD4+ T cells. Every sorted population had a purity above 95%. PBMCs were isolated immediately by Lymphoprep density gradient centrifugation and stained directly without culture. Samples were stained and sorted in pairs, with one healthy donor and one patient per experiment, so that batch effects were minimized. General study outcomes and caveats: Sequencing cDNA rather than genomic DNA could over-represent highly expressing activated cells, although activation and CD3 levels did not differ between groups. Naive, central memory and regulatory TCRB repertoires appeared more similar among patients than among healthy donors. Type 1 diabetes patients showed a moderate but significant shortening of TCRB CDR3 length in all four CD4+ subsets. At VDJ recombination sites, patients with type 1 diabetes made fewer insertions and deleted more nucleotides, a pattern implying thymic rearrangement abnormalities. PCR might favor shorter templates, but patient and control samples were amplified and corrected together, so any skew would affect both groups equally. Only small numbers of individuals were included in the HLA sub-analyses, which left unresolved whether HLA type had any influence on TCRB rearrangement.

The entire amount of isolated RNA was reverse transcribed using the High Capacity cDNA Reverse Transcription Kit, so the sequenced TCRB transcripts were expressed ones. Deep immunoSEQ sequencing was applied to naive, central memory and regulatory T cell samples, giving an average of roughly 3.5 million total reads per sample. Sorted cells were lysed in RLT buffer and RNA was extracted with DNase-treated RNeasy Micro or Mini kits, depending on cell number. To prevent cross-contamination, each cell subset was processed individually, whereas patient and healthy donor samples were processed jointly. The immunoSEQ multiplex PCR was used to amplify TCRB sequences from cDNA, generating 87-bp fragments that spanned the CDR3 region. Amplicons were sequenced on the Illumina HiSeq platform. From the authors' description of their analysis: Synthetic template baselines were used to correct PCR bias computationally, reads within Hamming distance 2 were collapsed together, and singletons that could not be merged were discarded. Reads were aligned to IMGT to assign V, D and J genes, CDR3 length, and insertions or deletions at six rearrangement sites. Clonotype counts were normalized to sorted cell number within each subset before computing true diversity and Gini coefficients with the tcR R package. The overlap coefficient, calculated on TCRB nucleotide sequences, was used to quantify repertoire sharing. Out-of-frame TCRB sequences from naive cells were analyzed to stand in for the pre-selection repertoire. The immuneACCESS repertoire file appears here via TCRdb, limited to in-frame rearrangements. These files lack a portion of the clones; in checked studies, under half of the deficit traces to unresolved V genes, and the cause of the others is not known. The V and J calls and the clone size are those of that table, but D and trimming were determined from the DNA. In all, the sample holds around 340,000 clones, and around 20% of those were seen once. The ten biggest clones cover 0.035% to 0.055% of the sample.

The chain joins TRBV19 to TRBJ2-2, and TRBD2 aligns with 13 junction nucleotides. The receptor was derived from a woman aged 18-29 years in good health. Sequencing was performed on naive CD4+ T cells from blood. The cell subset or site label for this specimen denotes: true naive CD4+ T cells. The nucleotide sequence is TGTGCCAGTAGCGGGACTAGCGGGGAACGGGAGCTGTTTTTT. Its amino acids are CASSGTSGERELFF.